This T cell receptor (beta chain) is from a study of blood T cell repertoires in COVID-19. Germline V gives CDR1 ENHRY, CDR2 SYGVKD. This CDR3 is 13 amino acids long. Deletions cut 10 bases from V and 1 base from J, with 13 bases between. The data were produced by immunoSEQ multiplex PCR, yet TCRdb's version contains in-frame clones alone and is incomplete. The profile shows fewer than 450,000 clones, around 90% of them singletons. Input material: peripheral blood. The clonotype was recovered from a woman aged 18-35 years who had recovered from COVID-19. The chain has TRBV10-3 and TRBJ1-1; D is perhaps TRBD1 (6 bases). CDR3 protein: CATRGGENTEAFF. The CDR3 nucleotides read TGTGCCACCAGGGGCGGGGAGAACACTGAAGCTTTCTTT.